This T cell receptor beta chain was sequenced during a study of T cells after yellow fever vaccination. Study-wide results and caveats: FACS-sorted repertoires might harbor abundant contaminating clonotypes from the bulk population. Booster samples showed a return of most primary-vaccination clones (under 98% CD4, 80% to 90% CD8).

A word on this clonotype: Its specificity is not known.

This CDR3 has 15 amino acids. The germline CDR1 and CDR2 sequences are LGHNA and YNFKEQ. V was shortened by 0 bases and J by 0 bases, with 8 bases between the two germline ends. For TCR, cDNA came from 5'RACE template switching, which added a universal primer site and UMIs. In TCRdb, the 5' RACE reads were re-called with MiXCR into one record per CDR3 protein. In the table there are 400,000 or so distinct CDR3 sequences, around 20% of which are singletons. The chain is built from TRBV4-2 and TRBJ2-5, with D hard to call. Here the sequenced sample was PBMCs, taken before the yellow fever booster vaccination. The sequence came from a man aged 18 to 30 who received the YFV17D yellow fever vaccine. Here the CDR3 DNA reads TGTGCCAGCAGCCAAGAAGGGCAGCACCAAGAGACCCAGTACTTC. This codes for CASSQEGQHQETQYF.